Each of the 18 T cell receptor beta chains below was sequenced from the same sample in a study of metastatic and nonmetastatic thyroid tumors. Via MiXCR, TCRdb re-called the PCR reads. The sample records 30,000 or so clones, around 32% being singletons. Each patient came to thyroid surgery without any prior treatment (of any kind). Sequencing was performed on blood. Receptor source: a female donor with papillary thyroid cancer or a benign thyroid nodule (not recorded which). Some clones in this sample may be carry-over from other donors' samples.

In its sample, this clone ranks as medium-sized (0.01 to 0.1%). V usage is TRBV6-4 and J usage is TRBJ2-6; 8 nucleotides match TRBD1. CDR3 size: 15 residues. Germline CDR1 MRHNA, CDR2 SNTAGT. V was clipped by 4 bases and J by 2 bases; unmatched bases: 1. The CDR3 coding sequence is TGTGCCAGCAGTGCAGGGGGCGCTGGGGCCAACGTCCTGACTTTC. Encoded protein: CASSAGGAGANVLTF.

This clone was observed at least ten times. The rearrangement joins TRBV25-1 to TRBJ1-6; D is possibly TRBD1 (5 bases). Trimming took off 8 bases at V and 6 bases at J, with 17 bases between the two ends. CDR3 length: 15 amino acids. The germline V gene encodes CDR1 MGHDK and CDR2 SYGVNS. The CDR3 region has the DNA TGTGCCAGCGCCAGCCTATCAGACAGTAATTCACCCCTCCACTTT. Its protein is CASASLSDSNSPLHF.

This clone was recorded many times. The chain is built from TRBV28 and TRBJ2-7; TRBD1 matches 9 bases. V lost 3 bases, J lost 6 bases, and 6 bases stayed unmatched. The CDR3 spans 14 residues. The V gene's germline CDR1 is MDHEN and CDR2 SYDVKM. CDR3 DNA: TGTGCCAGCAGTTTCGGACAGGGGAGGGCCGAGCAGTACTTC. Translating it yields CASSFGQGRAEQYF.

The rearrangement links TRBV4-1 to TRBJ1-6; D may be TRBD1 (5 bases). V lost 1 base and J 5 bases, leaving 15 bases between the germline ends. This CDR3 region has 17 residues. CDR1 MGHRA and CDR2 YSYEKL come from the germline V gene. DNA for the CDR3: TGCGCCAGCAGCCAAGTGGACATGGGGATGCATAATTCACCCCTCCACTTT. It translates to CASSQVDMGMHNSPLHF.

The CDR3 DNA follows: TGTGCCAGCAGCTTAGGTGGAGTCCCTCGGAACACTGAAGCTTTCTTT. Residues: CASSLGGVPRNTEAFF. This rearrangement joins TRBV11-2 to TRBJ1-1; D uncertain. The length of the CDR3 is 16 residues. Germline V gene sequence: CDR1 SGHAT, CDR2 FQNNGV. Trimming left V 1 base short and J 1 base short, with 13 bases between.

In its sample, this clone was seen a few times. The chain couples TRBV6-2 or TRBV6-3 to TRBJ2-2; perhaps TRBD1 as D (6 bases). The germline V and J ends were trimmed by 7 bases and 5 bases, with 17 bases remaining between them. Germline V CDR1 and CDR2: MNHEY, SVGEGT. There are 15 residues in the CDR3. For the CDR3, the DNA is TGTGCCAGCACCATACTAGACGACAGGACCGGGGAGCTGTTTTTT. It codes for CASTILDDRTGELFF.

This clone has a handful of counts. V gene TRBV24-1 combines with J gene TRBJ2-3; D gene uncertain. Looked up from germline, CDR1 is KGHDR and CDR2 is SFDVKD. V lost 1 base, J lost 0 bases, and 1 base lay in between. This CDR3 has 13 residues. DNA for the CDR3: TGTGCCACCAGTGATTTCAGCACAGATACGCAGTATTTT. It codes for CATSDFSTDTQYF.

This chain connects TRBV20-1 to TRBJ1-1; D possibly corresponds to TRBD1 (5 bases). The CDR3 length is 14 residues. V was clipped by 2 bases and J by 6 bases, with 16 bases between them. Germline V CDR1 and CDR2: DFQATT, SNEGSKA (reference sequence). The CDR3 nucleotides read TGCAGTGCTAGATCCTCGGGGGGGGACCCTGAAGCTTTCTTT. It codes for CSARSSGGDPEAFF.

About this clone itself: This may come from a read error, since a much larger clone is one base off. In the same sample, other DNA sequences code for this CDR3. The genes are TRBV5-6 and TRBJ2-4; the match to TRBD1 covers 11 bases. CDR3 length equals 14 residues. Looked up from germline, CDR1 is SGHDT and CDR2 is YYEEEE. The CDR3 region is CASSSDRGRNIQYF. Written as DNA, the CDR3 is TGCGCCAGCAGCTCGGACAGGGGGCGAAACATTCAGTACTTC.

This clone was counted many times. J is TRBJ1-6 and V is TRBV20-1; 9 nucleotides line up with TRBD1. The CDR3 is 14 residues long. Germline CDR1 and CDR2: DFQATT and SNEGSKA (reference sequence). The junction had 7 bases not matched to a gene; V was cut back by 6 bases and J by 7 bases. The CDR3 sequence: CSAADRGGNSPLHF. CDR3 bases: TGCAGTGCGGCGGACAGGGGAGGAAATTCACCCCTCCACTTT.

This CDR3 reads CASSYLFRDTYEQYF. The DNA of the CDR3 is TGTGCCAGCAGTTACTTATTCAGGGACACCTACGAGCAGTACTTC. V is TRBV6-6 and J is TRBJ2-7; possibly TRBD1 for D (6 bases). Per the germline V gene, CDR1 is MNHNY and CDR2 is SVGAGI (reference sequence). The CDR3 has 15 residues. V was clipped by 1 base and J by 2 bases, with 12 bases between them.

At least ten counts were recorded for this clone. The genes are TRBV6-1 and TRBJ2-5; D remains ambiguous. Germline CDR1 and CDR2: MNHNS and SASEGT. The V end lost 6 bases, the J end lost 0 bases, and 8 bases lay between the germline ends. The CDR3 consists of 13 residues. Written as DNA, the CDR3 is TGTGCCAGCAGCCTCGGACACCAAGAGACCCAGTACTTC. Translated, it gives CASSLGHQETQYF.

The chain joins TRBV7-8 to TRBJ1-2; 9 bases align to TRBD1. V trimming: 5 bases; J trimming: 0 bases; junction bases outside the gene matches: 4. The V gene's germline CDR1 is SGHVS and CDR2 FQNEAQ. This CDR3 spans 15 amino acids. The CDR3 sequence is CASSPGTGSNYGYTF. The CDR3 DNA sequence: TGTGCCAGCAGCCCTGGGACAGGGTCTAACTATGGCTACACCTTC.

The chain's CDR3 is CASSFVVLADTGELFF. CDR3 nucleotide sequence: TGTGCCAGCAGTTTTGTCGTATTAGCTGACACCGGGGAGCTGTTTTTT. The rearrangement uses TRBV27 and TRBJ2-2; D is ambiguous. V lost 3 bases to trimming and J lost 3 bases, with 14 bases between them. The CDR3 extends over 16 amino acids. Germline V CDR1 and CDR2: MNHEY, SMNVEV (reference sequence).

Here the CDR3 reads CASSPSVGNTEAFF. In DNA, the CDR3 is TGTGCCAGCAGCCCGTCGGTGGGGAACACTGAAGCTTTCTTT. J is TRBJ1-1 and V is TRBV3-1; D is ambiguous. With 4 bases removed from V and 1 base from J, the gap between germline ends came to 10 bases. Germline V gene lookup returns CDR1 LGHDT and CDR2 YNNKEL (reference sequence). The CDR3 has 14 amino acids.

This clone was recorded a few times. CDR3 region: CASSYQASYSGANVLTF. In DNA form, the CDR3 reads TGTGCCAGCAGTTATCAGGCCTCCTACTCTGGGGCCAACGTCCTGACTTTC. The chain has TRBV6-5 and TRBJ2-6; the D is unclear. The CDR3 extends over 17 amino acids. V gave up 3 bases and J gave up 0 bases, with 12 bases separating them. Per the germline V gene, CDR1 is MNHEY and CDR2 is SVGAGI.

This clone has only a few counts. V usage is TRBV27 and J usage is TRBJ2-3; TRBD1 is a possible D gene (6 bases). The CDR3 extends over 16 amino acids. V dropped 6 bases and J dropped 2 bases, with 18 bases sitting between them. CDR1 and CDR2 (germline): MNHEY, SMNVEV (reference sequence). CDR3 amino acids: CASRGGLGQYTDTQYF. Here the CDR3 DNA reads TGTGCCAGCAGGGGTGGACTTGGACAGTACACAGATACGCAGTATTTT.

This clone has more than one count but fewer than ten. The chain joins TRBV27 to TRBJ1-6; the D is unclear. The ends were cut back, 6 bases at V and 2 bases at J, with 8 bases in the middle. Germline V lookup: CDR1 MNHEY, CDR2 SMNVEV (reference sequence). This CDR3 comprises 14 residues. The CDR3 sequence: CASSLTTYNSPLHF. The CDR3 DNA is TGTGCCAGCAGCTTAACAACCTATAATTCACCCCTCCACTTT.